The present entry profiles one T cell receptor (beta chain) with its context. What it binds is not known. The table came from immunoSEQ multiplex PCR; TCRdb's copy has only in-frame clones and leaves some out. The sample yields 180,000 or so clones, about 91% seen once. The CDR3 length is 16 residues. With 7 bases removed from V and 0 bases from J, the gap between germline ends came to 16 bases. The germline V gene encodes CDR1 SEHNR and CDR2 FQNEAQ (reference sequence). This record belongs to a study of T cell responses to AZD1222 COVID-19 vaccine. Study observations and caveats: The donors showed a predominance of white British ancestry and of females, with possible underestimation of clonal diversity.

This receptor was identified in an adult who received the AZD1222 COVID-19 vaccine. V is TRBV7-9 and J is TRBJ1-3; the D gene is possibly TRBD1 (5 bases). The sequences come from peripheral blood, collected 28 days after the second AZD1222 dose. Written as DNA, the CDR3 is TGTGCCAGCACCGCCGGGACGGCGAGCTCTGGAAACACCATATATTTT. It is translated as CASTAGTASSGNTIYF.